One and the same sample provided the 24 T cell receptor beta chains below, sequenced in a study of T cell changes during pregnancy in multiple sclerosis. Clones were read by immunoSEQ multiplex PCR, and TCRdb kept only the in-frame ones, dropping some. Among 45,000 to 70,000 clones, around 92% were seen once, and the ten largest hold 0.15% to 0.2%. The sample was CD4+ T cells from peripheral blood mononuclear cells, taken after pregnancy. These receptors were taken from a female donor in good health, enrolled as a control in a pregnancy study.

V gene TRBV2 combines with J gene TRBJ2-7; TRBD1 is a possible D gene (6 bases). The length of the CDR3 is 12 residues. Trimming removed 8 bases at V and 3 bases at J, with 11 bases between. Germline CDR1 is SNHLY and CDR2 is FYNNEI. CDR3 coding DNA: TGTGCCAGCCGGGACATAGACTACGAGCAGTACTTC. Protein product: CASRDIDYEQYF.

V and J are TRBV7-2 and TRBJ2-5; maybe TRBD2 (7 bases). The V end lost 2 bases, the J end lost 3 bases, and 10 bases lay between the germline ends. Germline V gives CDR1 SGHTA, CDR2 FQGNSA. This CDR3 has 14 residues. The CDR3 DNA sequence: TGTGCCAGCAGCTTAAGAGGGGGGGAAGAGACCCAGTACTTC. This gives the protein CASSLRGGEETQYF.

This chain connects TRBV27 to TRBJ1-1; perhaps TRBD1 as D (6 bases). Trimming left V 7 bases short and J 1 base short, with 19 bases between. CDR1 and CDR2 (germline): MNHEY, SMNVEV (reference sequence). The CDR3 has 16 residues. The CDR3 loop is CASTLRWTAENTEAFF. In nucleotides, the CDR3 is TGTGCCAGCACCTTGCGATGGACAGCTGAGAACACTGAAGCTTTCTTT.

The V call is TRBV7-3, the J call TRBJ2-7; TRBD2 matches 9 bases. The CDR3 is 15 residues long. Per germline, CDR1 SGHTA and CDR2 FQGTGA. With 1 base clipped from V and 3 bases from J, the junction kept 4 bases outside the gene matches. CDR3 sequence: CASSLKGAGGYEQYF. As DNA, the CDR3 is TGTGCCAGCAGCTTAAAAGGAGCGGGGGGCTACGAGCAGTACTTC.

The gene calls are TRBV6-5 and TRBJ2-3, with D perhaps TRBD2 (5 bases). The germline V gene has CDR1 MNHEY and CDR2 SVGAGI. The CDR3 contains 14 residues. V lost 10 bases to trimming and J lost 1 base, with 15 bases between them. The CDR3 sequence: CAIALRAGTDTQYF. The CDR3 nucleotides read TGTGCCATCGCCCTGAGGGCGGGCACAGATACGCAGTATTTT.

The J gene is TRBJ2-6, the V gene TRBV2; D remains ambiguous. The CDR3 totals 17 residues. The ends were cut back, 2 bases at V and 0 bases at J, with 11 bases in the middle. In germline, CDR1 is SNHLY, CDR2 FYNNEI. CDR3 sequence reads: CASSERTPSSGANVLTF. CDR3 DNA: TGTGCCAGCAGTGAACGCACGCCGAGCTCTGGGGCCAACGTCCTGACTTTC.

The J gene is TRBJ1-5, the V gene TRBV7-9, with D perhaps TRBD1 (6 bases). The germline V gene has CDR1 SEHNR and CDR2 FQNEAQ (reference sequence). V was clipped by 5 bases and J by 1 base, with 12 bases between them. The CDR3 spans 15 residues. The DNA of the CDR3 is TGTGCCAGCAGCGGCGACAGGTTGAGCAATCAGCCCCAGCATTTT. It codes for CASSGDRLSNQPQHF.

The CDR3 nucleotides read TGTGCCAGCAGCTTAGTTCGGGGGTTCGGGGAGCTGTTTTTT. Encoded protein: CASSLVRGFGELFF. V gene TRBV11-2 combines with J gene TRBJ2-2; D may be TRBD2 (6 bases). Germline V CDR1 and CDR2: SGHAT, FQNNGV. Trimming took off 1 base at V and 7 bases at J, with 10 bases between the two ends. This CDR3 has 14 residues.

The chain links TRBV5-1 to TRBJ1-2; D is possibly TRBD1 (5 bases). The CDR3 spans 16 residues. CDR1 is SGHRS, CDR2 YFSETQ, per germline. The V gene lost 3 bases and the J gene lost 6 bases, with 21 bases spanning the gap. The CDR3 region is CASSSRVITGVNGYTF. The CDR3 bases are TGCGCCAGCAGCTCCAGGGTCATTACCGGTGTGAATGGCTACACCTTC. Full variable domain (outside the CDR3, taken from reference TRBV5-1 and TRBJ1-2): KAGVTQTPRYLIKTRGQQVTLSCSPISGHRSVSWYQQTPGQGLQFLFEYFSETQRNKGNFPGRFSGRQFSNSRSEMNVSTLELGDSALYLCASSSRVITGVNGYTFGSGTRLTVV.

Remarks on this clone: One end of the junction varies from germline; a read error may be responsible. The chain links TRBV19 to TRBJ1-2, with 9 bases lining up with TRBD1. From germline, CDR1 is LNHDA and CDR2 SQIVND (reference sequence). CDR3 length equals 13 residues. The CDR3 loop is CASTDRGRGEAVF. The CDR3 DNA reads TGTGCCAGTACGGACAGGGGCCGGGGCGAAGCGGTCTTC.

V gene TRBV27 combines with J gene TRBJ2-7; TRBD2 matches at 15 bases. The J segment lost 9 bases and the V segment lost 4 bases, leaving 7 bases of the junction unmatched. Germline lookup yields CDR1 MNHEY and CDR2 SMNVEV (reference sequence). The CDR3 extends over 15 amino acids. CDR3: CASSSSGLAGGGQYF. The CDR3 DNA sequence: TGTGCCAGCAGTTCCTCGGGACTAGCGGGGGGCGGGCAGTACTTC.

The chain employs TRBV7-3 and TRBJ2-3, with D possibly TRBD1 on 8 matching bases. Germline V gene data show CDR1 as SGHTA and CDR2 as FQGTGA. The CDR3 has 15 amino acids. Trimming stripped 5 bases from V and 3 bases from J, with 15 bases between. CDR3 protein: CASSQGAGATDTQYF. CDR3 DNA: TGTGCCAGCAGCCAGGGGGCGGGGGCGACAGATACGCAGTATTTT. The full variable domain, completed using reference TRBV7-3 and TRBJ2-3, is GAGVSQTPSNKVTEKGKYVELRCDPISGHTALYWYRQSLGQGPEFLIYFQGTGAADDSGLPNDRFFAVRPEGSVSTLKIQRTERGDSAVYLCASSQGAGATDTQYFGPGTRLTVL.

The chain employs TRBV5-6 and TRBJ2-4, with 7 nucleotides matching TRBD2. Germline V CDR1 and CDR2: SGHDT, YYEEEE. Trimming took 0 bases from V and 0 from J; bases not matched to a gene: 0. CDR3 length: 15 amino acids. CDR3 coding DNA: TGTGCCAGCAGCTTGGGGGGGGGAGCCAAAAACATTCAGTACTTC. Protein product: CASSLGGGAKNIQYF.

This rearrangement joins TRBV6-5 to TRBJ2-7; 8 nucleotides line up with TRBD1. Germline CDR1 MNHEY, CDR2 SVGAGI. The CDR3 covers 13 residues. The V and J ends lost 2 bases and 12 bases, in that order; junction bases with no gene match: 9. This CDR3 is CASSYGSQGQVYF. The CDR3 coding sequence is TGTGCCAGCAGTTACGGGTCACAGGGACAGGTGTACTTC.

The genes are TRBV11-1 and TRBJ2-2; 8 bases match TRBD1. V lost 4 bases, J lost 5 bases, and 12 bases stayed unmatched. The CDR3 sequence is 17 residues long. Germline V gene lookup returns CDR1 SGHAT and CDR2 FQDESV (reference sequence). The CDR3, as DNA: TGTGCCAGCAGCTCCCCCACAGGGGGTCGGGGGACCGGGGAGCTGTTTTTT. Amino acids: CASSSPTGGRGTGELFF.

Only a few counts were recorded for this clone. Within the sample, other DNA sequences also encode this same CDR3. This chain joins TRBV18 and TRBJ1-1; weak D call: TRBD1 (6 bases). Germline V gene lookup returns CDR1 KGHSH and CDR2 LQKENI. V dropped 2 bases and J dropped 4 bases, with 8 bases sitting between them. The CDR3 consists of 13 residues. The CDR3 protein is CASSPTGPTEAFF. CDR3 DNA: TGTGCCAGCTCACCAACAGGGCCCACTGAAGCTTTCTTT.

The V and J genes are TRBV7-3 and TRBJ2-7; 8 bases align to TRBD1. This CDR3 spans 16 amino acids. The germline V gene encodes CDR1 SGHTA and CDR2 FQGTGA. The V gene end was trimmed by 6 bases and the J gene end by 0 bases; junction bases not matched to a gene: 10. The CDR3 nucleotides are TGTGCCAGCAGTAACACCCCGGGACAGGTCTCCTACGAGCAGTACTTC. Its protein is CASSNTPGQVSYEQYF.

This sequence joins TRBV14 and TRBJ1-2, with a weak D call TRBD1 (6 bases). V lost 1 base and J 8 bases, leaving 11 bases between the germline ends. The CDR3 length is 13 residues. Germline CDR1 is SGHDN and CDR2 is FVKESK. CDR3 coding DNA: TGTGCCAGCAGCCAAGGGACAGCTATCGGCTACACCTTC. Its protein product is CASSQGTAIGYTF.

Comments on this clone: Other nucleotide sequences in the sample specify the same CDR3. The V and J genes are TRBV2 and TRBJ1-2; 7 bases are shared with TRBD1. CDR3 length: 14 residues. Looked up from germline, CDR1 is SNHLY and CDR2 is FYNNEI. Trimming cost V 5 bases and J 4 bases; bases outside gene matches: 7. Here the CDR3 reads CASSRDRVFYGYTF. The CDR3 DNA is TGTGCCAGCAGTCGAGACAGGGTGTTCTATGGCTACACCTTC.

The CDR3 DNA reads TGTGCCAGTCTCGGGACAGGGGTGCCCGACTATGGCTACACCTTC. Protein product: CASLGTGVPDYGYTF. V usage is TRBV19 and J usage is TRBJ1-2; 10 bases are shared with TRBD1. V lost 8 bases to trimming and J lost 3 bases; unmatched junction nucleotides: 9. The CDR3 loop spans 15 amino acids. CDR1 LNHDA and CDR2 SQIVND come from the germline V gene (reference sequence).

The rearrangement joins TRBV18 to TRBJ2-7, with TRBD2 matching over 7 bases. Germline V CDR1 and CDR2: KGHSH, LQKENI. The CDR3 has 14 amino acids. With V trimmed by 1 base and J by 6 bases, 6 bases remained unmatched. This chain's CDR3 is CASSPREGFPEQYF. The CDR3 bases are TGTGCCAGCTCACCACGGGAGGGGTTCCCCGAGCAGTACTTC.

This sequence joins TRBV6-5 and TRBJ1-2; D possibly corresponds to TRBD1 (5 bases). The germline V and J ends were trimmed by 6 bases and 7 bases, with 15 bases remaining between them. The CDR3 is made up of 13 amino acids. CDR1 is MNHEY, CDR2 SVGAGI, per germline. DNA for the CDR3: TGTGCCAGCAGGGGGGGTACTAGGCGTGGCTACACCTTC. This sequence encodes CASRGGTRRGYTF.

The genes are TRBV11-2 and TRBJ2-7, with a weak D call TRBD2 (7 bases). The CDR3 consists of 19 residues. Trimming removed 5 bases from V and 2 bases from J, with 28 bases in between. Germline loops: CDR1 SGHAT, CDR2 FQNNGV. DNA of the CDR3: TGTGCCAGCAGCCCTAGCGGTGGTGGGGGGGCCGGGGTAACCTACGAGCAGTACTTC. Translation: CASSPSGGGGAGVTYEQYF.

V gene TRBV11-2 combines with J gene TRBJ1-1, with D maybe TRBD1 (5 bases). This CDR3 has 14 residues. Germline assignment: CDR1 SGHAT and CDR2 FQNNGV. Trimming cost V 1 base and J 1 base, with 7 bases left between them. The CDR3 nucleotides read TGTGCCAGCAGCTTAGTGGGGGGGAACACTGAAGCTTTCTTT. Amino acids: CASSLVGGNTEAFF.